These 16 T cell receptor beta chains originate from one sample sequenced in a study of blood T cells in healthy people across ages. Combining a sample-barcoded 5' primer with a J-beta primer mix, a second PCR ran for about 6 to 11 cycles. TCRdb reprocessed the 5' RACE reads via MiXCR and lists one record per CDR3 protein. The data contain roughly 1.9 million distinct CDR3 sequences, around 42% of them seen just once; the ten biggest clones take up about 23%. Source material: blood. These receptors originate from a human donor in good health.

The rearrangement joins TRBV20-1 to TRBJ1-2; D is ambiguous. In germline, CDR1 is DFQATT, CDR2 SNEGSKA (reference sequence). V lost 1 base and J lost 5, with 14 bases in between. This CDR3 is 14 amino acids long. The CDR3 here is CSARVLKGKYGYTF. The CDR3 DNA is TGCAGTGCTAGAGTCCTAAAGGGAAAATATGGCTACACCTTC.

J is TRBJ2-5 and V is TRBV11-1; D ambiguous. The CDR3 has 18 residues. Germline V gene sequence: CDR1 SGHAT, CDR2 FQDESV (reference sequence). Trimming removed 1 base from V and 1 base from J, with 19 bases in between. Here the CDR3 reads CASSLGLREFNGQETQYF. Written as DNA, the CDR3 is TGTGCCAGCAGCTTAGGCCTTCGCGAATTCAACGGCCAAGAGACCCAGTACTTC.

The chain links TRBV5-5 to TRBJ2-1; the D gene is possibly TRBD1 (5 bases). The DNA end favors TRBJ2-7, so the J call may be wrong. Per the germline V gene, CDR1 is SGHKS and CDR2 is YYEKEE (reference sequence). The CDR3 is 14 residues long. This CDR3 reads CASSRGASYNEQYF. The DNA of the CDR3 is TGTGCCAGCAGCAGGGGCGCCTCCTACAATGAGCAGTACTTC.

This clonotype was counted between two and nine times. The chain has TRBV3-1 and TRBJ2-7; D not resolved. V was pared by 1 base and J by 2 bases, with 9 bases between. The CDR3 runs to 14 residues. Germline lookup yields CDR1 LGHDT and CDR2 YNNKEL (reference sequence). The CDR3 here is CASSQGVTTYEQYF. DNA for the CDR3: TGTGCCAGCAGCCAAGGGGTAACCACCTACGAGCAGTACTTC.

The V call is TRBV4-1, the J call TRBJ1-3; D uncertain. Per the germline V gene, CDR1 is MGHRA and CDR2 is YSYEKL. The length of the CDR3 is 16 residues. Trimming stripped 8 bases from V and 0 bases from J, with 17 bases between. The CDR3 sequence is CASAGRPTLSGNTIYF. DNA for the CDR3: TGCGCCAGCGCCGGGAGGCCAACTCTCTCTGGAAACACCATATATTTT.

This chain connects TRBV7-6 to TRBJ2-7; a weak D match, TRBD1 (6 bases). Trimming shortened V by 4 bases and J by 0 bases, and 16 bases separated the two germline ends. This CDR3 is 16 amino acids long. Germline V CDR1 and CDR2: SGHVS, FNYEAQ. The CDR3 spells CASSSYGRQVSYEQYF. CDR3 in DNA: TGTGCCAGCAGCTCCTACGGTAGACAGGTCTCCTACGAGCAGTACTTC.

The gene calls are TRBV29-1 and TRBJ2-1; perhaps TRBD1 as D (5 bases). The CDR3 totals 11 residues. Per germline, CDR1 SQVTM and CDR2 ANQGSEA. Trimming removed 5 bases at V and 5 bases at J, with 7 bases between. This chain's CDR3 is CSVPQDNEQFF. CDR3 sequence (DNA): TGCAGCGTTCCACAGGACAATGAGCAGTTCTTC.

Written as DNA, the CDR3 is TGCGCCAGCAGCTTCGTAGGTGGGGGGGATTACGAGCAGTACTTC. Its translation: CASSFVGGGDYEQYF. The V call is TRBV5-1, the J call TRBJ2-7, with TRBD2 matching over 7 bases. CDR1 and CDR2 from the germline V gene are SGHRS and YFSETQ. Germline trimming cut 2 bases from V and 4 bases from J; bases unmatched to any gene: 9. This CDR3 region has 15 residues.

The chain employs TRBV29-1 and TRBJ2-6; perhaps TRBD1 as D (6 bases). Germline CDR1 and CDR2: SQVTM and ANQGSEA. Trimming cost V 6 bases and J 4 bases, with 10 bases left between them. The CDR3 has 13 amino acids. The CDR3 spells CSVTGPGANVLTF. DNA for the CDR3: TGCAGCGTGACAGGTCCCGGGGCCAACGTCCTGACTTTC.

This sequence joins TRBV28 and TRBJ2-6, with D perhaps TRBD1 (6 bases). Germline CDR1 reads MDHEN; CDR2 reads SYDVKM. The CDR3 covers 17 residues. Trimming removed 4 bases at V and 0 bases at J, with 13 bases between. The CDR3, as DNA: TGTGCCAGCAGTTCGACCATACAGGGCTCTGGGGCCAACGTCCTGACTTTC. Encoded protein: CASSSTIQGSGANVLTF.

V is TRBV20-1 and J is TRBJ1-1, with 7 positions matching TRBD1. The germline CDR1 and CDR2 sequences are DFQATT and SNEGSKA (reference sequence). The length of the CDR3 is 14 residues. The junction had 7 bases not matched to a gene; V was cut back by 6 bases and J by 0 bases. The CDR3 region has the DNA TGCAGTGCCCCGCGTACAGGGGTGAACACTGAAGCTTTCTTT. Amino acids: CSAPRTGVNTEAFF.

This chain uses TRBV7-3 with TRBJ1-2, with D unclear. V was trimmed by 5 bases and J by 10 bases, leaving 17 bases between them. CDR1 and CDR2 from the germline V gene are SGHTA and FQGTGA. This CDR3 is built from 13 residues. CDR3 amino acids: CASSPGWGEDYTF. The CDR3 DNA follows: TGTGCCAGCAGCCCTGGGTGGGGTGAAGACTACACCTTC.

J is TRBJ2-3 and V is TRBV5-8; perhaps TRBD1 as D (6 bases). Trimming took 0 bases from V and 4 from J, leaving 12 bases between them. Germline V lookup: CDR1 SGHTS, CDR2 YDEGEE. The CDR3 contains 15 residues. The CDR3 protein is CASSLEGVVADTQYF. DNA for the CDR3: TGTGCCAGCAGCTTGGAGGGGGTGGTCGCAGATACGCAGTATTTT.

V usage is TRBV4-3 and J usage is TRBJ2-4; D remains unclear. Germline V gene data show CDR1 as LGHNA and CDR2 as YSLEER. This CDR3 has 15 residues. V was clipped by 0 bases and J by 13 bases, with 19 bases between them. CDR3 in amino acids: CASSQETRVSTKQYF. The CDR3 nucleotides are TGCGCCAGCAGCCAAGAAACAAGGGTATCTACGAAGCAGTACTTC.

This clonotype occurred a few times. This chain joins TRBV20-1 and TRBJ2-5, with 13 bases matching TRBD2. V was pared by 5 bases and J by 5 bases, with 11 bases of the junction left unmatched. From germline, CDR1 is DFQATT and CDR2 SNEGSKA (reference sequence). CDR3 length: 16 residues. This CDR3 reads CSARSRTSGGWETQYF. In DNA form, the CDR3 reads TGCAGTGCTCGCTCAAGGACTAGCGGGGGCTGGGAGACCCAGTACTTC.

The chain joins TRBV6-1 to TRBJ2-3; 15 nucleotides match TRBD2. The germline V gene encodes CDR1 MNHNS and CDR2 SASEGT. Germline trimming cut 8 bases from V and 6 bases from J; bases unmatched to any gene: 6. CDR3 length: 15 amino acids. In nucleotides, the CDR3 is TGTGCCAGCGGACTAGCGGGGGGGATCACGGATACGCAGTATTTT. It yields the protein CASGLAGGITDTQYF.